These T cell receptor beta chains were read from a single sample in a study of shared clonotypes between healthy human individuals. Some clones are missing from TCRdb's copy, which holds only in-frame ones; the method was immunoSEQ multiplex PCR. The sample lists about 710,000 clones, less than 80% occurring once. The sample was memory CD4+ T cells sorted from blood. The receptor source for this set is a woman in her twenties or thirties in good health. Both conserved end residues are part of each CDR3. Each record gives: clone size, V gene, J gene, D gene, CDR3 DNA, CDR3 protein. A D gene is named only where the DNA matches it firmly. A row's size may be missing; if present it is once, few, many or a size class.

.	TRBV6-5	TRBJ2-2	TRBD2	TGTGCCAGCAGGACCCGGGGGGGGACCGGGGAGCTGTTTTTT	CASRTRGGTGELFF
.	TRBV21-1	TRBJ2-6	.	TGTGCCAGCAGCAGTACGACAGCGACGGTCTCTGGGGCCAACGTCCTGACTTTC	CASSSTTATVSGANVLTF
few	TRBV18	TRBJ2-3	.	TGTGCCAGCTCACCACGAGGGGACGGTACGCAGTATTTT	CASSPRGDGTQYF
.	TRBV19	TRBJ2-2	.	TGTGCCAGTAGTTTGGGGGTATTACAGGACCCGGCGAACACCGGGGAGCTGTTTTTT	CASSLGVLQDPANTGELFF
once	TRBV11-2	TRBJ1-1	.	TGTGCCAGCAGCCCGGGAACAGTAGCTTTCTTT	CASSPGTVAFF
.	TRBV6-5	TRBJ1-5	.	TGTGCCAGCAGTGTGGACAGTAATAGCAATCAGCCCCAGCATTTT	CASSVDSNSNQPQHF
.	TRBV10-3	TRBJ2-2	TRBD1	TGTGCCATCAGGTGGGGGACAGGGCCCGCCGGGGAGCTGTTTTTT	CAIRWGTGPAGELFF
.	TRBV5-1	TRBJ2-7	.	TGCGCCAGCAGCTCCGGCGGCAGATCTACTAAGCAGTACTTC	CASSSGGRSTKQYF
.	TRBV27	TRBJ2-7	.	TGTGCCAGCAGTTCCAATCACGCTGGGGCCTACGAGCAGTACTTC	CASSSNHAGAYEQYF
.	TRBV5-4	TRBJ1-3	TRBD1	TGTGCCAGCAGACCTGACAGGGGCAACACCATATATTTT	CASRPDRGNTIYF
once	TRBV5-1	TRBJ2-1	TRBD2	TGCGCCAGCAGCACCGGGACTAGCGGAGGGAATGAGCAGTTCTTC	CASSTGTSGGNEQFF
.	TRBV4-1	TRBJ2-1	.	TGCGCCAGCAGCCGCCTCCCCCCCGAGGGGAGCTCCTACAATGAGCAGTTCTTC	CASSRLPPEGSSYNEQFF
.	TRBV27	TRBJ2-3	TRBD1	TGTGCCAGCATGCGACAGGGCAAAGGGGGCACAGATACGCAGTATTTT	CASMRQGKGGTDTQYF
.	TRBV2	TRBJ2-3	.	TGTGCCAGCGGGATAAGGAATGATCGCACAGATACGCAGTATTTT	CASGIRNDRTDTQYF
.	TRBV4-1	TRBJ2-1	TRBD2	TGCGCCAGCAGCTCCCAAGCGCTAGCGGGAGCTAATAATGAGCAGTTCTTC	CASSSQALAGANNEQFF